This entry lists 8 T cell receptor beta chains sequenced from one sample in a study of cytomegalovirus exposure and HLA in healthy donors. The study ran its PCR with 60 Vbeta and 13 Jbeta primers. Assay used: immunoSEQ multiplex PCR; TCRdb lists only in-frame clones, some missing. The data contain nearly 65,000 clones, 73% of them singletons. Specimen: PBMCs. The receptor set was obtained from a man aged 50-60 years in good health and CMV-seronegative.

V gene TRBV5-4 combines with J gene TRBJ1-1; 7 positions match TRBD1. CDR1 is SGHNT and CDR2 is YYREEE in the germline V gene (reference sequence). V lost 0 bases to trimming and J lost 4 bases; unmatched junction nucleotides: 6. The length of the CDR3 is 15 residues. The CDR3 bases are TGTGCCAGCAGCTTGGAGGTAGGGGGCCGCACTGAAGCTTTCTTT. This encodes CASSLEVGGRTEAFF.

The rearrangement joins TRBV28 to TRBJ2-5; 10 bases line up with TRBD1. The J call could be wrong; TRBJ2-7 is a better fit for the DNA end. Germline V gene sequence: CDR1 MDHEN, CDR2 SYDVKM. The CDR3 length is 15 residues. CDR3 protein: CASRPTGTGDYEQYF. CDR3 in DNA: TGTGCCAGCAGACCGACCGGGACAGGGGACTACGAGCAGTACTTC.

This clone was seen a few times. This chain uses TRBV15 with TRBJ2-2, with a tentative D call TRBD1 (5 bases). The CDR3 runs 16 residues. Germline V lookup: CDR1 LNHNV, CDR2 YYDKDF (reference sequence). V gave up 0 bases and J gave up 5 bases, with 13 bases separating them. The CDR3 DNA is TGTGCCACCAGCAGAGATCTTACTTCAGGGACCGGGGAGCTGTTTTTT. Encoded protein: CATSRDLTSGTGELFF.

This chain joins TRBV7-9 and TRBJ1-1; D may be TRBD1 (5 bases). Germline lookup yields CDR1 SEHNR and CDR2 FQNEAQ (reference sequence). The CDR3 extends over 12 amino acids. The V end lost 5 bases, the J end lost 7 bases, and 11 bases lay between the germline ends. CDR3 sequence: CASSPSRVEAFF. CDR3 bases: TGTGCCAGCAGCCCCTCCAGGGTTGAAGCTTTCTTT.

The chain links TRBV2 to TRBJ2-5, with 8 bases aligning to TRBD1. The tail of the sequence fits TRBJ2-7 better, so the J call may be wrong. CDR3 size: 12 residues. Germline loops: CDR1 SNHLY, CDR2 FYNNEI. The CDR3 DNA follows: TGTGCCAGCACGACAGGGGTCCACGAGCAGTACTTC. Its translation is CASTTGVHEQYF.

The V gene is TRBV9, the J gene TRBJ2-2, with 7 bases that match TRBD1. Trimming at V came to 2 bases and at J to 6 bases, leaving 10 bases not matched to a gene. This CDR3 contains 16 residues. Germline CDR1 reads SGDLS; CDR2 reads YYNGEE. The DNA for the CDR3 is TGTGCCAGCAGCGTTAGGAGTACAGGGGTTGCCGGGGAGCTGTTTTTT. Amino acids: CASSVRSTGVAGELFF.

The chain couples TRBV20-1 to TRBJ2-7, with D possibly matching TRBD2 (5 bases). The CDR3 totals 10 residues. Trimming removed 6 bases from V and 6 bases from J, with 9 bases in between. CDR1 DFQATT and CDR2 SNEGSKA come from the germline V gene (reference sequence). CDR3: CSARGREQYF. The CDR3 nucleotides read TGCAGTGCCCGGGGTCGCGAGCAGTACTTC.

J is TRBJ2-7 and V is TRBV7-6; TRBD1 agrees at 9 bases. This CDR3 is 13 amino acids long. Trimming removed 5 bases from V and 6 bases from J; junction bases left unmatched: 5. Germline values: CDR1 SGHVS, CDR2 FNYEAQ. The CDR3 DNA is TGTGCCAGCAGCCTGGACAGGGGCGGCGAGCAGTACTTC. Protein sequence: CASSLDRGGEQYF.